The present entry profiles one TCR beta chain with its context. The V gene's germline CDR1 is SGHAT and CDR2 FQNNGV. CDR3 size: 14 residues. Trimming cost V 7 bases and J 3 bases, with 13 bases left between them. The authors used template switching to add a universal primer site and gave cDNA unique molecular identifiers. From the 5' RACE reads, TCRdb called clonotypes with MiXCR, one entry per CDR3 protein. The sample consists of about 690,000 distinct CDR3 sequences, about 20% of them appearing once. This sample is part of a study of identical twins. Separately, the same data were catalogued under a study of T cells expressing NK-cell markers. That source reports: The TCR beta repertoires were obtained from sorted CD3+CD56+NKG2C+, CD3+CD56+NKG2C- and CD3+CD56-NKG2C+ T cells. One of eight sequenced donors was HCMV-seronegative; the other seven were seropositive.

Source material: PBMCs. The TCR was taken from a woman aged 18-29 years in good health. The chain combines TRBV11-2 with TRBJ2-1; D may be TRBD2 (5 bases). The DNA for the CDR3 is TGTGCCAGCACCAGAAACCGGGACTACAATGAGCAGTTCTTC. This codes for CASTRNRDYNEQFF.